This TCR beta chain was profiled in a study of T-cell memory formation after mild COVID-19. The overall study: For the most part, TCR clusters were specific to one donor. Notes on the study in general: Clones that shrank (day 15 to 85) were balanced CD4/CD8, whereas later expanders leaned CD4+.

The CDR3 has 14 residues. TCRdb used MiXCR to reprocess the 5' RACE reads, holding one entry per CDR3 protein. Altogether about 57,000 distinct CDR3 sequences are present, 12% being singletons, with the ten largest covering about 25%. This clonotype came up a few times. Its antigen is still unknown. The receptor comes from a man aged 18 to 35 who had mild COVID-19 (a few samples of this study predate the infection). Cell type and time point are not known. Sample: PBMCs or a T cell subset sorted from them (not recorded which). The chain links TRBV21-1 to TRBJ2-1. TRBV21-1 is a listed pseudogene. CDR3: CASSKEIRLGSLFF. The CDR3 DNA is TGTGCCAGCAGCAAAGAGATTCGGTTAGGTTCTCTGTTCTTC.